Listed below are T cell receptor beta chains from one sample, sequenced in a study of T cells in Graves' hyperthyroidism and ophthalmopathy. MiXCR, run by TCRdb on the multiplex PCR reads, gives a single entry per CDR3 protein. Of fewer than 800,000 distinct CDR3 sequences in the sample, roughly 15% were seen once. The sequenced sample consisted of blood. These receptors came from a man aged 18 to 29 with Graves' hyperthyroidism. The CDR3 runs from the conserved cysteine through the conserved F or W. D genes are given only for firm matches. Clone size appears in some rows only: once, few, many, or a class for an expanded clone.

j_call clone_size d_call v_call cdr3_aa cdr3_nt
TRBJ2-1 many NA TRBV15 CATSSHSPDSSSYNEQFF TGTGCCACCAGCAGCCACTCCCCAGATTCGAGCTCCTACAATGAGCAGTTCTTC
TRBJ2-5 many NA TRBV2 CASSDSPSGRETQYF TGTGCCAGCAGTGATAGTCCCTCCGGCCGGGAGACCCAGTACTTC
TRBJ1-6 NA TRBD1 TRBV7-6 CASSLARTGGSPLHF TGTGCCAGCAGCTTAGCGAGGACAGGGGGGTCACCCCTCCACTTT
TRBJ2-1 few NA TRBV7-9 CASSLNGGGLFNEQFF TGTGCCAGCAGCTTAAATGGGGGTGGGCTATTCAATGAGCAGTTCTTC
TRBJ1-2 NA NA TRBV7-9 CASSSRQRLYGYTF TGTGCCAGCAGCTCGCGACAGCGCTTATATGGCTACACCTTC
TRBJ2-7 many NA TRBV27 CASSSQGDYEQYF TGTGCCAGCAGTTCGCAGGGAGACTACGAGCAGTACTTC
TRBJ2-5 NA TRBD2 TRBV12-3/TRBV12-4 CASSFGLAGVGETQYF TGTGCCAGCAGTTTCGGTCTCGCGGGAGTCGGTGAGACCCAGTACTTC
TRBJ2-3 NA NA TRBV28 CASSPSGTTPDTQYF TGTGCCAGCAGCCCGTCCGGGACGACCCCAGATACGCAGTATTTT
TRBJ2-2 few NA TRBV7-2 CASSLVVWLAANTGELFF TGTGCCAGCAGCTTAGTAGTCTGGCTAGCTGCGAACACCGGGGAGCTGTTTTTT
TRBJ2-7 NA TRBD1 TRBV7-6 CASSPRQGILTYEQYF TGTGCCAGCAGTCCAAGACAGGGTATTCTCACCTACGAGCAGTACTTC
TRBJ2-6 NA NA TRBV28 CASSPYPGFGGSGGANVLTF TGTGCCAGCAGTCCATATCCTGGGTTTGGAGGGTCGGGTGGGGCCAACGTCCTGACTTTC
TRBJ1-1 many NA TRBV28 CASSGGTVNTEAFF TGTGCCAGCAGTGGGGGGACTGTGAACACTGAAGCTTTCTTT
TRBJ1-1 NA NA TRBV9 CASSAPQGVVNTEAFF TGTGCCAGCAGCGCCCCGCAGGGAGTCGTGAACACTGAAGCTTTCTTT
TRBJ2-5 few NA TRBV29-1 CSVGWGGETQYF TGCAGCGTTGGTTGGGGTGGAGAGACCCAGTACTTC
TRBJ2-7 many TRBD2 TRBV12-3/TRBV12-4 CASSATSGSRYEQYF TGTGCCAGCAGTGCGACTAGCGGGAGTAGGTACGAGCAGTACTTC
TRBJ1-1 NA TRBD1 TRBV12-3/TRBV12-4 CASSGGQVLDTEAFF TGTGCCAGCAGTGGGGGACAGGTATTGGACACTGAAGCTTTCTTT
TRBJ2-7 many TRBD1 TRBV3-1 CASSRGTGGGYEQYF TGTGCCAGCAGCCGCGGGACAGGGGGTGGCTACGAGCAGTACTTC
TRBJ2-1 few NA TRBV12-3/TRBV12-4 CASGRPAYNEQFF TGTGCCAGCGGGCGTCCGGCCTACAATGAGCAGTTCTTC
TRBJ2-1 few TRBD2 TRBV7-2 CASSYRLASNEQFF TGTGCCAGCAGTTACCGACTAGCATCCAATGAGCAGTTCTTC
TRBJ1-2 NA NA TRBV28 CASSLVAGPGYTF TGTGCCAGCAGTTTGGTGGCAGGGCCTGGCTACACCTTC
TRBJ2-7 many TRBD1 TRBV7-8 CASRRSRDRGYEQYF TGTGCCAGCAGGCGAAGCAGGGACAGGGGCTACGAGCAGTACTTC
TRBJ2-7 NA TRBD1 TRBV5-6 CASSWKTGGFFYEQYF TGTGCCAGCAGCTGGAAGACAGGGGGGTTCTTCTACGAGCAGTACTTC
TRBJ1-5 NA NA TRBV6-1 CASSEVFLRGNQPQHF TGTGCCAGCAGTGAAGTTTTCCTACGGGGCAATCAGCCCCAGCATTTT
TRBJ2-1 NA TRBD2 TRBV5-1 CASSLYGGGGYNEQFF TGCGCCAGCAGCTTGTATGGCGGGGGGGGCTACAATGAGCAGTTCTTC
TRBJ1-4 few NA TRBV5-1 CASSTRTDEKLFF TGCGCCAGCAGCACCCGGACTGATGAAAAACTGTTTTTT
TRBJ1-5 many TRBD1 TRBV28 CASSLDRDRGNQPQHF TGTGCCAGCAGCCTCGACCGGGACAGGGGAAATCAGCCCCAGCATTTT
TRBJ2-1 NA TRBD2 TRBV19 CASRKRGDYNEQFF TGTGCCAGTAGGAAGCGGGGTGACTACAATGAGCAGTTCTTC
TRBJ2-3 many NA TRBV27 CASSLLPGLDTQYF TGTGCCAGCAGTTTATTGCCAGGGTTGGATACGCAGTATTTT
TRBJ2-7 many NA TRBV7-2 CASSLGGEREQYF TGTGCCAGCAGCCTAGGGGGAGAGCGCGAGCAGTACTTC
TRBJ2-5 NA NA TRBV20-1 CSARDLGYQETQYF TGCAGTGCTAGAGATCTAGGGTACCAAGAGACCCAGTACTTC
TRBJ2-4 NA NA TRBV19 CASSNRREDIQYF TGTGCCAGTAGTAACCGGAGGGAGGACATTCAGTACTTC
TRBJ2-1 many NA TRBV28 CASSQADWYNEQFF TGTGCCAGCAGTCAAGCGGACTGGTACAATGAGCAGTTCTTC
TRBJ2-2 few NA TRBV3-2 CASSQGVYPGELFF TGTGCCAGCAGCCAGGGCGTATATCCCGGGGAGCTGTTTTTT
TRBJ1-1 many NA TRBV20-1 CSARDRMNTEAFF TGCAGTGCTAGAGACAGGATGAACACTGAAGCTTTCTTT
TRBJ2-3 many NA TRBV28 CASSPPGDRDTQYF TGTGCCAGCAGTCCCCCGGGGGACCGGGATACGCAGTATTTT
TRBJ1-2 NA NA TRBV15 CATSRDWGGGGYTF TGTGCCACCAGCAGAGATTGGGGCGGTGGCGGCTACACCTTC